This TCR beta chain derives from a study of identical twins. Trimming took 6 bases from V and 3 from J, leaving 12 bases between them. This CDR3 is 13 amino acids long. CDR1 is SQVTM, CDR2 ANQGSEA, per germline. TCRdb re-derived calls from the 5' RACE reads in MiXCR, one entry per CDR3 protein. In the table there are about 470,000 distinct CDR3 sequences, 20% to 25% of which are singletons. A further study also used this sample, focusing on T cells expressing NK-cell markers.

Input material: CD4+ T cells sorted from blood. The receptor was isolated from a young woman in good health. This sequence joins TRBV29-1 and TRBJ2-1; no reliable D call. CDR3 in amino acids: CSVANLNYNEQFF. CDR3 DNA: TGCAGCGTCGCCAACTTAAACTACAATGAGCAGTTCTTC.